This T cell receptor (beta chain) was retrieved from a study of a mutant IDH1 vaccine in newly diagnosed glioma. Indicated time point: week 35, safety follow-up. Vaccination used 300 ug of mutant IDH1 20-mer peptide per dose, with topical imiquimod. Clones were read by immunoSEQ multiplex PCR, and TCRdb kept only the in-frame ones, dropping some. The table lists over 45,000 clones, around 94% of them singletons. Trimming took off 4 bases at V and 3 bases at J, with 13 bases between the two ends. Germline V gene data show CDR1 as SQVTM and CDR2 as ANQGSEA. The CDR3 has 14 residues. Note on this clone: Its target is unknown.

The origin of this receptor is a man in his fifties or sixties with glioma. The sequences come from PBMCs, collected from a glioma patient whose treatment included an IDH1 peptide vaccine. This rearrangement joins TRBV29-1 to TRBJ1-5, with no clear D. The CDR3 DNA reads TGCAGCGTTGTAGACGGGTCCGCCAATCAGCCCCAGCATTTT. Amino acid sequence: CSVVDGSANQPQHF.